The 28 T cell receptor beta chains listed next were all sequenced from one sample in a study of monozygotic twins with inflammatory bowel disease. No DNA is given; TCRdb re-called the 5' RACE reads and lists each CDR3 protein once. The table counts 330,000 or so distinct CDR3 sequences; approximately 2% lies in the top ten. The sequenced sample was blood. These receptors were obtained from a human donor with ulcerative colitis or Crohn's disease, or a healthy co-twin of an affected twin (not recorded which).

The V gene is TRBV5-5, the J gene TRBJ2-6; TCRdb's assignment of TRBD2 cannot be checked, as there is no DNA. The CDR3 is 18 residues long. Germline V gene sequence: CDR1 SGHKS, CDR2 YYEKEE (reference sequence). CDR3 protein: CASTPPTGLGSGANVLTF.

This chain uses TRBV5-1 with TRBJ2-5; with no DNA, the TCRdb D assignment of TRBD2 cannot be verified. This CDR3 is 14 amino acids long. Germline CDR1 reads SGHRS; CDR2 reads YFSETQ. CDR3 residues: CASSLARASETQYF.

The chain uses TRBV7-2 and TRBJ1-1; TCRdb picks TRBD1, but there is no DNA to check that call. CDR3 length: 16 amino acids. Germline CDR1 reads SGHTA; CDR2 reads FQGNSA. Here the CDR3 reads CASTPNGNRGGTEAFF.

This chain joins TRBV12-3 or TRBV12-4 and TRBJ2-2; lacking DNA, the TRBD1 call made by TCRdb goes unchecked. The CDR3 is 14 amino acids. The CDR3 protein is CASSPRGYTGELFF.

The chain joins TRBV4-1 to TRBJ2-3. The CDR3 is 15 residues long. The germline CDR1 and CDR2 sequences are MGHRA and YSYEKL. CDR3 residues: CASSHGRQSTDTQYF.

The gene calls are TRBV11-2 and TRBJ2-1. The CDR3 runs 16 residues. CDR1 is SGHAT, CDR2 FQNNGV, per germline. Here the CDR3 reads CASSVSWSSASDEQFF.

V and J are TRBV28 and TRBJ2-3; TCRdb outputs TRBD1, but without DNA this stays unchecked. Germline V lookup: CDR1 MDHEN, CDR2 SYDVKM. This CDR3 comprises 13 residues. CDR3 protein: CASRGDLGDTQYF.

The V and J genes are TRBV6-4 and TRBJ2-7; there is no DNA to check the TCRdb D call of TRBD1. The CDR3 runs to 13 residues. From germline, CDR1 is MRHNA and CDR2 SNTAGT. The CDR3: CASSDGQGYEQYF.

The rearrangement uses TRBV23-1 and TRBJ2-1; the D gene TCRdb calls, TRBD2, cannot be checked with no DNA. TRBV23-1 is given ORF status, its function remaining uncertain. CDR3 size: 20 residues. CDR3 sequence: CASSQTLEPGLVLFYNEQFF.

The gene calls are TRBV6-2 or TRBV6-3 and TRBJ2-4. The CDR3 spans 11 residues. Germline loops: CDR1 MNHEY, CDR2 SVGEGT. This CDR3 is CASLAKNIQYF.

This sequence joins TRBV4-1 and TRBJ1-1. Germline V CDR1 and CDR2: MGHRA, YSYEKL. The CDR3 is made up of 13 amino acids. This chain's CDR3 is CASSQKKDTEAFF.

The chain has TRBV30 and TRBJ2-3; absent DNA, TCRdb's TRBD2 call cannot be checked. The CDR3 has 12 amino acids. Germline lookup yields CDR1 GTSNPN and CDR2 SVGIG (reference sequence). CDR3 loop: CAWTSGGDTQYF.

This chain connects TRBV5-1 to TRBJ2-7; the TCRdb call, TRBD2, lacks DNA for checking. This CDR3 is 13 amino acids long. Germline-derived CDR1 and CDR2 are SGHRS and YFSETQ. CDR3 amino acids: CASSFAGLDEQYF. The variable domain in full, with the rest retrieved from reference TRBV5-1 and TRBJ2-7, is KAGVTQTPRYLIKTRGQQVTLSCSPISGHRSVSWYQQTPGQGLQFLFEYFSETQRNKGNFPGRFSGRQFSNSRSEMNVSTLELGDSALYLCASSFAGLDEQYFGPGTRLTVT.

The genes are TRBV6-2 or TRBV6-3 and TRBJ2-6. The CDR3 has 14 amino acids. The germline CDR1 and CDR2 sequences are MNHEY and SVGEGT. The CDR3 loop reads CASSYNSGANVLTF.

V and J are TRBV15 and TRBJ2-7; absent DNA, TCRdb's TRBD1 call cannot be checked. The CDR3 extends over 14 amino acids. In germline, CDR1 is LNHNV, CDR2 YYDKDF (reference sequence). The CDR3: CATSRQVLAYEQYF.

The rearrangement links TRBV7-2 to TRBJ2-2; with no DNA, the TCRdb D assignment of TRBD2 cannot be verified. The V gene's germline CDR1 is SGHTA and CDR2 FQGNSA. The CDR3 is 14 amino acids. The chain's CDR3 is CASSFGGVAGELFF.

The chain recombines TRBV7-9 with TRBJ2-2; TCRdb returns TRBD2, unconfirmable since there is no DNA. Per the germline V gene, CDR1 is SEHNR and CDR2 is FQNEAQ (reference sequence). This CDR3 is built from 15 residues. The CDR3 region is CASSRGQANTGELFF.

The V gene is TRBV7-9, the J gene TRBJ1-1; absent DNA, TCRdb's TRBD1 call cannot be checked. CDR3 size: 16 residues. The V gene's germline CDR1 is SEHNR and CDR2 FQNEAQ (reference sequence). The CDR3 region is CASSFPPGYENTEAFF.

This chain uses TRBV30 with TRBJ2-7; TCRdb returns TRBD2, unconfirmable since there is no DNA. The CDR3 covers 15 residues. Germline values: CDR1 GTSNPN, CDR2 SVGIG (reference sequence). The CDR3 reads CAWSVGESGPYEQYF.

J is TRBJ2-1 and V is TRBV4-1; TCRdb returns TRBD1, unconfirmable since there is no DNA. CDR1 and CDR2 (germline): MGHRA, YSYEKL. This CDR3 is 23 amino acids long. The CDR3 sequence is CASSQDSAGQGIALTASYNEQFF.

The V call is TRBV13, the J call TRBJ2-2; without DNA, the TCRdb call of TRBD2 cannot be checked. This CDR3 spans 17 amino acids. The germline CDR1 and CDR2 sequences are PRHDT and FYEKMQ (reference sequence). CDR3 loop: CASSPSGTSGFTGELFF.

The chain is built from TRBV20-1 and TRBJ2-1; TCRdb names TRBD2, which stays unverified in the absence of DNA. Germline CDR1 is DFQATT and CDR2 is SNEGSKA (reference sequence). The CDR3 extends over 14 amino acids. CDR3 in amino acids: CSAGGTRGLWEQFF.

The chain is built from TRBV5-1 and TRBJ2-3; TCRdb names TRBD1, which stays unverified in the absence of DNA. The CDR3 is 16 residues long. The germline V gene encodes CDR1 SGHRS and CDR2 YFSETQ. This CDR3 is CASSFGADPKADTQYF.

This chain connects TRBV28 to TRBJ2-2. Germline V lookup: CDR1 MDHEN, CDR2 SYDVKM. The CDR3 is 15 amino acids. CDR3 residues: CASSLSSPNTGELFF.

V is TRBV12-3 or TRBV12-4 and J is TRBJ2-3; with no DNA, the TCRdb D assignment of TRBD1 cannot be verified. The CDR3 length is 16 residues. CDR3 loop: CASSFGRGGGTDTQYF.

This sequence joins TRBV5-1 and TRBJ1-4; TCRdb gives TRBD1 as the D gene, but with no DNA this cannot be confirmed. The V gene's germline CDR1 is SGHRS and CDR2 YFSETQ. CDR3 size: 16 residues. CDR3 sequence reads: CASSAEPGGLNEKLFF.

The V call is TRBV12-3 or TRBV12-4, the J call TRBJ1-5. This CDR3 spans 14 amino acids. CDR3: CASSFGQTNQPQHF.

The genes are TRBV12-3 or TRBV12-4 and TRBJ2-5; TCRdb picks TRBD1, but there is no DNA to check that call. The CDR3 is 13 amino acids. The CDR3 sequence: CASSSKGIGTQYF.